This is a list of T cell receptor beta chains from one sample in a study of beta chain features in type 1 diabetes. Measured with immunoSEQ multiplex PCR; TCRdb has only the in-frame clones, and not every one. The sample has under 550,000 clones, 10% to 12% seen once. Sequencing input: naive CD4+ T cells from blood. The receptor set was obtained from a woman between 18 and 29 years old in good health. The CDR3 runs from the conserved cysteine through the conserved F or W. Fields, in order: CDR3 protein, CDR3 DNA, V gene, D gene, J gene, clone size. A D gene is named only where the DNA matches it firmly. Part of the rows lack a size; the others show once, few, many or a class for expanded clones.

cdr3_aa: CASSLNFRTDTQYF
cdr3_nt: TGTGCCAGCAGTTTGAACTTCCGCACAGATACGCAGTATTTT
v_call: TRBV28
d_call: .
j_call: TRBJ2-3
clone_size: .

cdr3_aa: CASSGGVDFTSYNEQFF
cdr3_nt: TGTGCCAGCAGCGGCGGTGTGGACTTCACTTCCTACAATGAGCAGTTCTTC
v_call: TRBV9
d_call: .
j_call: TRBJ2-1
clone_size: .

cdr3_aa: CASSLRVGVWGYTGELFF
cdr3_nt: TGCGCCAGCAGCTTGAGAGTCGGTGTCTGGGGTTACACCGGGGAGCTGTTTTTT
v_call: TRBV5-1
d_call: .
j_call: TRBJ2-2
clone_size: .

cdr3_aa: CASRLGLGVINEQFF
cdr3_nt: TGTGCCAGCAGGTTAGGACTGGGGGTAATCAATGAGCAGTTCTTC
v_call: TRBV4-2
d_call: .
j_call: TRBJ2-1
clone_size: .

cdr3_aa: CASSLWTHIQYF
cdr3_nt: TGTGCCAGCAGCCTCTGGACGCACATTCAGTACTTC
v_call: TRBV7-2
d_call: .
j_call: TRBJ2-4
clone_size: few

cdr3_aa: CASSVTGTGGSYNEQFF
cdr3_nt: TGTGCCAGCAGTGTAACCGGGACAGGGGGCTCCTACAATGAGCAGTTCTTC
v_call: TRBV6-1
d_call: TRBD1
j_call: TRBJ2-1
clone_size: .

cdr3_aa: CASSRGGGTNTQYF
cdr3_nt: TGCGCCAGCAGCCGGGGCGGGGGCACGAATACGCAGTATTTT
v_call: TRBV4-3
d_call: .
j_call: TRBJ2-3
clone_size: .

cdr3_aa: CASSGALTGPFNEKLFF
cdr3_nt: TGTGCCAGCAGTGGAGCTTTGACAGGGCCCTTTAATGAAAAACTGTTTTTT
v_call: TRBV6-1
d_call: TRBD1
j_call: TRBJ1-4
clone_size: .

cdr3_aa: CAFGRGVLEAFF
cdr3_nt: TGTGCCTTCGGACGCGGGGTTCTCGAAGCTTTCTTT
v_call: TRBV30
d_call: .
j_call: TRBJ1-1
clone_size: .

cdr3_aa: CASSADRNTEAFF
cdr3_nt: TGTGCCAGCAGCGCGGACAGGAACACTGAAGCTTTCTTT
v_call: TRBV7-2
d_call: .
j_call: TRBJ1-1
clone_size: .

cdr3_aa: CASSYSIRDQPQHF
cdr3_nt: TGTGCCAGCAGTTACTCGATTAGGGACCAGCCCCAGCATTTT
v_call: TRBV6-5
d_call: .
j_call: TRBJ1-5
clone_size: few

cdr3_aa: CASSRAGSAGANVLTF
cdr3_nt: TGTGCCAGCAGTCGGGCGGGGAGCGCTGGGGCCAACGTCCTGACTTTC
v_call: TRBV27
d_call: .
j_call: TRBJ2-6
clone_size: few

cdr3_aa: CASSLVPTSGSLQETQYF
cdr3_nt: TGTGCCAGCAGCTTAGTCCCGACTAGCGGGAGCCTTCAAGAGACCCAGTACTTC
v_call: TRBV7-6
d_call: TRBD2
j_call: TRBJ2-5
clone_size: few

cdr3_aa: CASSRTGNSPLHF
cdr3_nt: TGCGCCAGCAGCCGTACAGGAAATTCACCCCTCCACTTT
v_call: TRBV5-1
d_call: .
j_call: TRBJ1-6
clone_size: .

cdr3_aa: CASSSAQGFNEQFF
cdr3_nt: TGTGCCAGCAGCTCCGCCCAGGGTTTCAATGAGCAGTTCTTC
v_call: TRBV5-6
d_call: .
j_call: TRBJ2-1
clone_size: .

cdr3_aa: CAWSVDLYEQYF
cdr3_nt: TGTGCCTGGAGCGTCGACCTCTACGAGCAGTACTTC
v_call: TRBV30
d_call: .
j_call: TRBJ2-7
clone_size: few

cdr3_aa: CAWSTVLSNQPQHF
cdr3_nt: TGTGCCTGGAGTACAGTACTTAGCAATCAGCCCCAGCATTTT
v_call: TRBV30
d_call: .
j_call: TRBJ1-5
clone_size: few

cdr3_aa: CASSLGRPNTEAFF
cdr3_nt: TGTGCCAGCAGTCTAGGCAGACCGAACACTGAAGCTTTCTTT
v_call: TRBV6-5
d_call: .
j_call: TRBJ1-1
clone_size: few

cdr3_aa: CASSLDRRQEQYF
cdr3_nt: TGTGCCAGCAGCTTAGATCGACGACAGGAGCAGTACTTC
v_call: TRBV11-2
d_call: .
j_call: TRBJ2-7
clone_size: few

cdr3_aa: CASSHGTSGRNEQYF
cdr3_nt: TGTGCCAGCAGCCACGGGACTAGCGGGAGGAACGAGCAGTACTTC
v_call: TRBV7-9
d_call: TRBD2
j_call: TRBJ2-7
clone_size: few

cdr3_aa: CATSRTGQAHGANVLTF
cdr3_nt: TGTGCCACCAGCAGAACCGGACAGGCTCATGGGGCCAACGTCCTGACTTTC
v_call: TRBV15
d_call: TRBD1
j_call: TRBJ2-6
clone_size: .

cdr3_aa: CASSEILSTDTQYF
cdr3_nt: TGTGCCAGCAGTGAAATCCTAAGCACAGATACGCAGTATTTT
v_call: TRBV2
d_call: .
j_call: TRBJ2-3
clone_size: .

cdr3_aa: CASSPIGGALDTQYF
cdr3_nt: TGCGCCAGCAGTCCAATTGGCGGGGCTTTGGATACGCAGTATTTT
v_call: TRBV4-1
d_call: .
j_call: TRBJ2-3
clone_size: .

cdr3_aa: CASSLGRSRETQYF
cdr3_nt: TGTGCCAGCAGCTTGGGGCGATCGCGAGAGACCCAGTACTTC
v_call: TRBV5-4
d_call: .
j_call: TRBJ2-5
clone_size: .

cdr3_aa: CASSPRGSGYDEQFF
cdr3_nt: TGCGCCAGCAGCCCTAGGGGGAGTGGTTACGATGAGCAGTTCTTC
v_call: TRBV5-1
d_call: .
j_call: TRBJ2-1
clone_size: few

cdr3_aa: CASSLAGTVDGYTF
cdr3_nt: TGTGCCAGCAGCTTAGCTGGGACAGTCGATGGCTACACCTTC
v_call: TRBV7-9
d_call: TRBD1
j_call: TRBJ1-2
clone_size: few

cdr3_aa: CASSANRGHRETQYF
cdr3_nt: TGTGCCAGCAGCGCGAACAGGGGGCATAGGGAGACCCAGTACTTC
v_call: TRBV7-3
d_call: TRBD1
j_call: TRBJ2-5
clone_size: few

cdr3_aa: CASTVRPGGYNEQFF
cdr3_nt: TGTGCCAGCACCGTCCGTCCCGGAGGCTACAATGAGCAGTTCTTC
v_call: TRBV7-2
d_call: .
j_call: TRBJ2-1
clone_size: .